The rows below give T cell receptor beta chains drawn from one sample of a study of T cell repertoires in cytomegalovirus infection. MiXCR, run by TCRdb on the reads, gives a single entry per CDR3 protein. The table has some 390,000 distinct CDR3 sequences, roughly 20% seen once; the top ten hold 7.5% to 9.5%. The sequencing input was PBMCs. The receptors were gathered from a human donor in good health (CMV status not recorded). Some clones in this sample may be carry-over from other donors' samples. Each CDR3 is given with its conserved first and last residue. D genes are given only for firm matches. Some rows mark clone size as missing; the rest say once, few, many or name a class of expanded clone.

V	J	size	D	DNA	CDR3
TRBV27	TRBJ2-7	many	NA	TGTGCCAGCAGTACAATACAGGGATCATTCTCCTACGAGCAGTACTTC	CASSTIQGSFSYEQYF
TRBV7-2	TRBJ1-2	many	TRBD1	TGTGCCAGCAGCTGGGACAGGGTCAGTGGCTACACCTTC	CASSWDRVSGYTF
TRBV20-1	TRBJ2-1	NA	TRBD1	TGCAGTGCTAGAGACCTGCCGGGACAGGGTAGGAAAAACAATGAGCAGTTCTTC	CSARDLPGQGRKNNEQFF
TRBV7-9	TRBJ2-2	NA	NA	TGTGCCAGCAGCCGGGAGTTCGGGGAGCTGTTTTTT	CASSREFGELFF
TRBV7-2	TRBJ1-2	many	NA	TGTGCCAGCAGCTTAGACCCGAACAGGGACTATGGCTACACCTTC	CASSLDPNRDYGYTF
TRBV6-2/TRBV6-3	TRBJ1-2	few	TRBD1	TGTGCCAGCAGTTACTCGACCCGGACAGGGCTTAACTATGGCTACACCTTC	CASSYSTRTGLNYGYTF
TRBV4-1	TRBJ1-1	NA	NA	TGCGCCAGCAGCCAAACCCATAACACTGAAGCTTTCTTT	CASSQTHNTEAFF
TRBV2	TRBJ1-1	few	TRBD1	TGTGCCGGAAGGACAGGGAGGACTGAAGCTTTCTTT	CAGRTGRTEAFF
TRBV6-2/TRBV6-3	TRBJ2-1	many	NA	TGTGCCAGCAGTCCGAGGGGGAACTACAATGAGCAGTTCTTC	CASSPRGNYNEQFF
TRBV7-2	TRBJ2-7	many	TRBD2	TGTGCCAGCAGCTTATGGGCGGGAGAGAAGTTGGGGCAGTACTTC	CASSLWAGEKLGQYF